These T cell receptor beta chains were read from a single sample in a study of blood T cell repertoires in COVID-19. Sequencing used immunoSEQ multiplex PCR; TCRdb keeps in-frame clones, though not all of them. Of some 150,000 clones listed, 65% to 90% are singletons. Source material: peripheral blood. The receptors here all came from a woman aged 55-69 years with COVID-19, enrolled during active disease. Both conserved end residues are trimmed from each CDR3.

J gene | V gene | CDR3 protein
TRBJ1-2 | TRBV6-5 | ASRGTGWDYT
TRBJ1-5 | TRBV27 | ASKIGGLGQPQH
TRBJ1-5 | TRBV7-9 | ASSFESQPQH
TRBJ1-5 | TRBV19 | ASRDSYNQPQH
TRBJ1-1 | TRBV14 | ASSREYTEAF
TRBJ1-5 | TRBV5-1 | ASSLVAGGNQPQH
TRBJ2-7 | TRBV29-1 | SVKEGNRVGYEQY
TRBJ1-6 | TRBV15 | ATLPGGYNSPLH
TRBJ2-1 | TRBV18 | ASSPGLAGLNEQF
TRBJ2-5 | TRBV6-5 | ASSPLAGLQETQY
TRBJ1-1 | TRBV2 | ASSRSLGGTEAF
TRBJ2-3 | TRBV6-2/TRBV6-3 | ASSLDGVSTDTQY
TRBJ2-1 | TRBV5-1 | ASSPRLADNEQF
TRBJ1-4 | TRBV7-9 | ASSLTDSLF
TRBJ2-2 | TRBV7-8 | ASSPGQGWNTGELF
TRBJ2-5 | TRBV7-9 | ASSLVPSTWGEVKTQY
TRBJ2-7 | TRBV6-6 | ASSPTGMGPAYEQY
TRBJ1-5 | TRBV2 | ASSEVGQGSNQPQH
TRBJ1-5 | TRBV6-1 | ASSGIWDRGQGQPQH
TRBJ1-3 | TRBV25-1 | ASSDTGAAGNTIY
TRBJ1-6 | TRBV21-1 | ASSKAKNSHKFLSSYNSPLH
TRBJ1-2 | TRBV5-4 | ASSLSSGNNYGYT
TRBJ1-4 | TRBV5-6 | ASSANTGRTGEKLF
TRBJ1-5 | TRBV11-3 | ARTQGPNQPQH
TRBJ2-7 | TRBV7-9 | ASSLGTSGGPGEQY
TRBJ2-2 | TRBV27 | ASSRGGTGELF
TRBJ2-1 | TRBV18 | ASSPLDEAHEQF
TRBJ1-1 | TRBV5-8 | ASSFRGASTEAF
TRBJ1-3 | TRBV5-1 | ASSLRGASGNTIY
TRBJ2-6 | TRBV2 | ASTWTLYSGANVLT
TRBJ1-2 | TRBV7-2 | ASSSGQGWGYT
TRBJ2-1 | TRBV9 | ASSVATGGSPNEQF
TRBJ2-5 | TRBV6-2/TRBV6-3 | ASSYSTSGGPETQY
TRBJ1-4 | TRBV19 | ASSLPTGPNEKLF
TRBJ1-1 | TRBV16 | ASSPYTGSNTEAF
TRBJ1-5 | TRBV30 | AWRSGTGGNQPQH
TRBJ2-2 | TRBV10-3 | AISVSGTGELF
TRBJ2-5 | TRBV5-1 | ASSLAGGGVQETQY
TRBJ2-5 | TRBV7-3 | ASSLKEGAAHHQEETQY
TRBJ2-2 | TRBV5-4 | ASSSYTGELF
TRBJ1-1 | TRBV18 | ASSPTGWGTEAF
TRBJ1-5 | TRBV2 | ASSEGWRNQPQH
TRBJ1-4 | TRBV29-1 | SVGQGREKLF
TRBJ1-2 | TRBV6-1 | ASSETGQDT
TRBJ1-5 | TRBV7-3 | ASSLTGLSNQPQH
TRBJ1-5 | TRBV10-1 | ASSETVNQPQH
TRBJ1-1 | TRBV6-5 | ASTPGQGNTEAF
TRBJ1-2 | TRBV5-1 | ASSPATPGNYGYT